The rows below give T cell receptor beta chains drawn from one sample of a study of blood T cell repertoires in COVID-19. Libraries were prepared by immunoSEQ multiplex PCR; TCRdb keeps only in-frame clonotypes and omits some of them. The sample lists tens of thousands of clones, about four fifths occurring once. Material: peripheral blood. These receptors all come from a woman of 80 years or more with active or convalescent COVID-19. The CDR3 runs from the conserved cysteine through the conserved F or W. A D gene is named only where the DNA matches it firmly. Clone size is given for some rows only: seen once, a few or many times, or a class if the clone is expanded.

TRBD1	TRBV18	TRBJ1-4	NA	TGTGCCAGCTCTCGAAGGACAGGGACTAATGAAAAACTGTTTTTT	CASSRRTGTNEKLFF
TRBD2	TRBV29-1	TRBJ2-1	NA	TGCAGCGTTGCCCCACCCGGACTAGCGTATAACCATGAGCAGTTCTTC	CSVAPPGLAYNHEQFF
TRBD1	TRBV28	TRBJ1-2	NA	TGTGCCAGCAGTTTGGGGGACAGGTCTTATGGCTACACCTTC	CASSLGDRSYGYTF
TRBD1	TRBV27	TRBJ1-4	NA	TGTGCCAGCAGTTCAAAGAACCTCGGGACAGGACTAGAAAAACTGTTTTTT	CASSSKNLGTGLEKLFF
NA	TRBV6-2/TRBV6-3	TRBJ1-2	NA	TGTGCCAGCAGTTACTCGAAGGCCCGCCGGCAGGGGTTC	CASSYSKARRQGF
TRBD2	TRBV4-3	TRBJ2-7	few	TGCGCCAGCAGCCAAGATTTCTGGACTAGTGGAGGGTACGAGCAGTACTTC	CASSQDFWTSGGYEQYF
NA	TRBV3-1/TRBV3-2	TRBJ1-6	NA	TGTGCCAGCAGCCCTGACAGGTCTTATTCACCCCTCCACTTT	CASSPDRSYSPLHF
TRBD1	TRBV9	TRBJ1-3	NA	TGTGCCAGCAGCGTAGAGGGACAGTCCCCAAACACCATATATTTT	CASSVEGQSPNTIYF
TRBD2	TRBV27	TRBJ2-3	NA	TGTGCCAGCAGTTCACGACTAGCGGGATTGAGCACAGATACGCAGTATTTT	CASSSRLAGLSTDTQYF
TRBD2	TRBV12-3/TRBV12-4	TRBJ2-7	NA	TGTGCCTCCGTACCTTCGGGGGGGCGCGAGCAGTACTTC	CASVPSGGREQYF
TRBD2	TRBV7-8	TRBJ2-3	once	TGTGCCAGCAGCCCGCGTGTTGGGGCGGGGGGTCTGCTCACAGATACGCAGTATTTT	CASSPRVGAGGLLTDTQYF
TRBD1	TRBV5-1	TRBJ2-4	NA	TGCGCCAGCAAAACAGGGGGCGCGGACAAAAACATTCAGTACTTC	CASKTGGADKNIQYF
NA	TRBV28	TRBJ2-3	once	TGTGCCAGCAGTTCCCCCTCCCGGCTAGCGAGCACAGATACGCAGTATTTT	CASSSPSRLASTDTQYF
TRBD2	TRBV3-1/TRBV3-2	TRBJ2-4	NA	TGTGCCAGCAGCCAAGAGGGGAGCGGGAGAAGGAACATTCAGTACTTC	CASSQEGSGRRNIQYF
TRBD2	TRBV11-1	TRBJ2-1	NA	TGTGCCAGCAGCTTATTTATTGGGGACTACAACAATGAGCAGTTCTTC	CASSLFIGDYNNEQFF
TRBD1	TRBV19	TRBJ2-3	NA	TGTGCCAGTCGGGGAATTCGACAGGGGACAGATACGCAGTATTTT	CASRGIRQGTDTQYF
NA	TRBV28	TRBJ2-5	NA	TGTGCCAGCAGTTCCCCGGGGAGACTCCAAGAGACCCAGTACTTC	CASSSPGRLQETQYF
NA	TRBV9	TRBJ2-7	NA	TGTGCCAGCAGCGTAGGTCCGGACTCCAAATACGAGCAGTACTTC	CASSVGPDSKYEQYF
NA	TRBV28	TRBJ2-4	NA	TGTGCCAGCGGGACTTTCCAAGGCAACATTCAGTACTTC	CASGTFQGNIQYF
NA	TRBV11-3	TRBJ2-2	NA	TGTGCCAGCAGCTTAGATTCCCTAACCGGGGAGCTGTTTTTT	CASSLDSLTGELFF
NA	TRBV30	TRBJ1-2	once	TGTGCCTGGAGGGGTTCAGCGAGGGGCTACACCTTC	CAWRGSARGYTF
NA	TRBV29-1	TRBJ1-2	NA	TGCAGCGTTGACAGGGGTGGCGGCTACACCTTC	CSVDRGGGYTF
NA	TRBV7-2	TRBJ2-7	few	TGTGCCAGCAGCTTAGCTTTGGGGCACGAGCAGTACTTC	CASSLALGHEQYF
TRBD1	TRBV4-1	TRBJ2-7	NA	TGCGCCAGCAGCCAAGTCAGGGACAGTATCTACGAGCAGTACTTC	CASSQVRDSIYEQYF
NA	TRBV10-3	TRBJ2-1	NA	TGTGCCATCAGTGAGCAGGGTCCTGAGCAGTTCTTC	CAISEQGPEQFF
NA	TRBV5-6	TRBJ1-4	NA	TGTGCCAGCAGCCGGGACCGGGGGGAAAAACTGTTTTTT	CASSRDRGEKLFF
TRBD1	TRBV4-1	TRBJ1-1	NA	TGCGCCAGCAGCCAATTGTTTACAGGGGCCCTGTCGGCTGAAGCTTTCTTT	CASSQLFTGALSAEAFF
TRBD1	TRBV7-2	TRBJ2-2	once	TGTGCCAGCGGCCAAGCCCAGGGGGCTTCGACCGGGGAGCTGTTTTTT	CASGQAQGASTGELFF